This entry concerns a single T cell receptor (beta chain). Its antigen is unknown. This sample is drawn from a study of vaccination effects on CD4 cells after COVID-19. Before sequencing took place, the ViraFEST assay used viral peptide pools to expand antigen-specific CD4+ T cells. Following 10 days of culture, CD4+ T cells were isolated. All vaccine recipients tested negative for nucleocapsid antibodies and had never contracted SARS-CoV-2 infection. TCRdb keeps only in-frame clones here, not all; method: immunoSEQ multiplex PCR. Of around 79,000 clones detected, approximately 81% appear once; the ten largest clones hold roughly 1.7%. Sequencing used CD4+ T cells from PBMCs cultured with HCoV-229E spike peptides, obtained before COVID-19 vaccination. The sequence was collected from a human donor who received a COVID-19 vaccine.

This CDR3 is CASTRAKGPRNTEAFF. The DNA of the CDR3 is TGCGCCAGCACTCGCGCGAAGGGACCCAGAAACACTGAAGCTTTCTTT. The V call is TRBV5-1, the J call TRBJ1-1, with TRBD1 as a possible D gene (5 bases). From germline, CDR1 is SGHRS and CDR2 YFSETQ. The CDR3 extends over 16 amino acids. V lost 6 bases to trimming and J lost 2 bases, with 20 bases between them.